The clone carrying this T cell receptor beta chain showed up many times. As yet, its antigen is unknown. V was pared by 5 bases and J by 6 bases, with 8 bases of the junction left unmatched. Germline V gene sequence: CDR1 KGHDR, CDR2 SFDVKD. The CDR3 consists of 14 residues. The data originate from a study of T cell repertoires in cytomegalovirus infection. The wider study: Both a matching HLA type and CMV infection were indicated by public TCR beta signatures. General study results and limits: HLA-C-restricted TCR beta clonotypes specific for CMV led the ex vivo response. Based on cumulative public TCR beta family frequency, carriers of CMV plus the relevant HLA were identified.

In TCRdb, the reads were re-called with MiXCR into one record per CDR3 protein. The sample carries 250,000 to 300,000 distinct CDR3 sequences, roughly a fifth recorded once. This TCR was recovered from a human donor in good health (CMV status not recorded). Some clones in this sample may be carry-over from other donors' samples. The sequences come from cultured PBMCs, collected from culture after CMV antigen stimulation. The chain joins TRBV24-1 to TRBJ2-7; 8 nucleotides match TRBD1. The CDR3 sequence is CATSGPTGASEQYF. DNA for the CDR3: TGTGCCACCAGTGGCCCGACAGGGGCTAGCGAGCAGTACTTC.